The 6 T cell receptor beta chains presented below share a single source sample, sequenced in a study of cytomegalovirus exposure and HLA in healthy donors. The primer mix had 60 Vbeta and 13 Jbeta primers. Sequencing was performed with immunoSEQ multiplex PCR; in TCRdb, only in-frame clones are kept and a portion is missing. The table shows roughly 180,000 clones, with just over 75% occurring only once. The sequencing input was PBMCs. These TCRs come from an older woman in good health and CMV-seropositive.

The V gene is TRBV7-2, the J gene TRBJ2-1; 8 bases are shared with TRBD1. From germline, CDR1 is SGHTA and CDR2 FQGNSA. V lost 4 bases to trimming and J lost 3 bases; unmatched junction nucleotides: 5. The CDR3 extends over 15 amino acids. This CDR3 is CASSSRQGNYNEQFF. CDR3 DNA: TGTGCCAGCAGCTCCAGACAGGGGAACTACAATGAGCAGTTCTTC.

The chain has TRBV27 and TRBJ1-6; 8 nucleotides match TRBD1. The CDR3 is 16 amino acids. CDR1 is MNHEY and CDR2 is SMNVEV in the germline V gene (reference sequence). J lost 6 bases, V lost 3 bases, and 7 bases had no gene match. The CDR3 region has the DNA TGTGCCAGCAGTTTTCATAGGACAGGGTCTAATTCACCCCTCCACTTT. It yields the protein CASSFHRTGSNSPLHF.

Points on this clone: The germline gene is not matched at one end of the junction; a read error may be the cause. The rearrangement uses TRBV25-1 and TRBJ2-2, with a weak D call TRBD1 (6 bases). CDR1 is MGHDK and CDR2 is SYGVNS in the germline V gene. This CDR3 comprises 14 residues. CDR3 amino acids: CASSWTDFAGQLFF. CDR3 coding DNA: TGTGCCAGCAGCTGGACAGACTTTGCCGGGCAGCTGTTTTTT.

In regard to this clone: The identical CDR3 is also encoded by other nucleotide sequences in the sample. CDR3 protein: CASSLEGTKNIQYF. CDR3 in DNA: TGCGCCAGCAGCTTGGAAGGGACTAAAAACATTCAGTACTTC. The chain recombines TRBV5-1 with TRBJ2-4; weak D call: TRBD2 (6 bases). The length of the CDR3 is 14 residues. From germline, CDR1 is SGHRS and CDR2 YFSETQ. Trimming pared 0 bases from V and 4 bases from J, leaving 8 bases between.

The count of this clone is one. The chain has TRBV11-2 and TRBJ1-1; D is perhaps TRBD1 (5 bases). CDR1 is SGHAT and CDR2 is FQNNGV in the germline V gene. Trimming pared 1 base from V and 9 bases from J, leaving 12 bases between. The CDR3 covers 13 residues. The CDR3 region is CASSLARDNKAFF. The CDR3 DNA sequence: TGTGCCAGCAGCTTAGCCAGGGATAATAAAGCTTTCTTT.

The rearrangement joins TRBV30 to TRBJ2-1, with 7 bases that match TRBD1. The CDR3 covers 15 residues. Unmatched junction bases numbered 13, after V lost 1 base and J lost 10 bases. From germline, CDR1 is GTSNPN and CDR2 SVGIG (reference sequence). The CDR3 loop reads CAWSGTVTGFGEQFF. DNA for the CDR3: TGTGCCTGGAGTGGCACCGTGACAGGGTTTGGCGAGCAGTTCTTC. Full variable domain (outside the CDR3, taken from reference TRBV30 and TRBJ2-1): SQTIHQWPATLVQPVGSPLSLECTVEGTSNPNLYWYRQAAGRGLQLLFYSVGIGQISSEVPQNLSASRPQDRQFILSSKKLLLSDSGFYLCAWSGTVTGFGEQFFGPGTRLTVL.